This T cell receptor (beta chain) was captured in a study of blood T cell repertoires in COVID-19. Overall study: The origin of the acute and convalescent COVID-19 samples was the United States, Italy and Spain. Sources were T cells, B-cell-depleted T cells, or PBMCs; the material itself was cDNA or gDNA.

Seattle researchers signed up patients amid active infection and tracked them longitudinally. In the original analysis: The authors estimated nucleated cell counts from reference gene primer amplification. The data were produced by immunoSEQ multiplex PCR, yet TCRdb's version contains in-frame clones alone and is incomplete. From that table come the V and J calls and clone size; the DNA was used to work out D and trimming. The table includes about 480,000 clones, 80% to 90% detected once. Sequenced material: peripheral blood. This TCR came from a man between 18 and 29 years old with COVID-19, enrolled during active disease.

For the CDR3, the DNA is TGCGCCAGCAGCTTGACAGGGCTCTACGAGCAGTACTTC. Its protein is CASSLTGLYEQYF. V gene TRBV5-1 combines with J gene TRBJ2-7, with TRBD1 as a possible D gene (6 bases). The CDR3 covers 13 residues. Trimming pared 1 base from V and 3 bases from J, leaving 8 bases between. Germline CDR1 is SGHRS and CDR2 is YFSETQ.